The present entry profiles one TCR beta chain with its context. The V end lost 5 bases, the J end lost 3 bases, and 11 bases lay between the germline ends. Germline values: CDR1 SGHNT, CDR2 YENEEA. This CDR3 contains 14 residues. Library preparation (for TCRbeta) was performed with unique molecular identifiers. TCRdb re-derived calls from the PCR reads in MiXCR, one entry per CDR3 protein. The top ten hold around 5.6% of the sample, which has around 500,000 distinct CDR3 sequences, 12% seen once. This entry comes from a study of T-cell reconstitution after alpha-beta-depleted transplantation in children.

The chain combines TRBV11-3 with TRBJ2-1, with TRBD2 as a possible D gene (6 bases). The receptor was derived from a human donor who donated a stem cell graft to a child with combined immunodeficiency. This specimen consisted of PBMCs from the stem cell graft donor, obtained from the stem cell graft. The CDR3 region has the DNA TGTGCCAGCAGCGGGACTGGGGTCTACAATGAGCAGTTCTTC. Protein: CASSGTGVYNEQFF.